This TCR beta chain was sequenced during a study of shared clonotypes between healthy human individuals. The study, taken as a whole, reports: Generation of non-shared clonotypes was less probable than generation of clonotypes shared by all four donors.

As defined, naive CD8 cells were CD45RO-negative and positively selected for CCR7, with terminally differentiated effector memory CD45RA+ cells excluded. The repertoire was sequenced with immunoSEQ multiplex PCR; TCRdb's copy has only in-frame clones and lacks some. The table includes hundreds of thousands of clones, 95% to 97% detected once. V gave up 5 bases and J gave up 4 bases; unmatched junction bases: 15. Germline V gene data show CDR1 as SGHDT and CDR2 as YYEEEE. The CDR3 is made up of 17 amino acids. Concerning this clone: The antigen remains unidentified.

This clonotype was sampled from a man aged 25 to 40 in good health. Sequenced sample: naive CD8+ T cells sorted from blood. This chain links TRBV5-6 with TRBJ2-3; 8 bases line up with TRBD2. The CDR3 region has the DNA TGTGCCAGCAGTATGTACTTGGCGGGAGGAATACCAGATACGCAGTATTTT. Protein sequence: CASSMYLAGGIPDTQYF.